What follows is one T cell receptor beta chain and its context. Antigen: not known. Other DNA sequences in this specimen translate into the identical CDR3. Several immunoSEQ plates received, in even portions, the genomic DNA of each subset. TCRdb's table, derived via immunoSEQ multiplex PCR, lists solely in-frame clones and lacks some. The repertoire consists of hundreds of thousands of clones, with around 79% occurring once and the leading ten covering about 12%. The CDR3 consists of 13 residues. The V end was cut by 8 bases, the J end by 7 bases, with 15 bases between. CDR1 MNHNY and CDR2 SVGAGI come from the germline V gene (reference sequence). The sample is drawn from a study of shared clonotypes between healthy human individuals. Study outcomes and limitations: Since donors were few, the genetic and exposure-history diversity represented was limited.

There were only Caucasian adults among the donors, and all lived in Nashville, Tennessee. Genomic DNA from unsorted samples was obtained from 70 million to 90 million PBMCs (per sample). The J gene is TRBJ2-1, the V gene TRBV6-6, with D perhaps matching TRBD1 (7 bases). This clonotype was sampled from a woman in her thirties or forties in good health. Some clones in this sample may be carry-over from other donors' samples. Sample: PBMCs. Here the CDR3 reads CASVRGEGNEQFF. Here the CDR3 DNA reads TGTGCCAGCGTCAGGGGGGAAGGAAATGAGCAGTTCTTC.